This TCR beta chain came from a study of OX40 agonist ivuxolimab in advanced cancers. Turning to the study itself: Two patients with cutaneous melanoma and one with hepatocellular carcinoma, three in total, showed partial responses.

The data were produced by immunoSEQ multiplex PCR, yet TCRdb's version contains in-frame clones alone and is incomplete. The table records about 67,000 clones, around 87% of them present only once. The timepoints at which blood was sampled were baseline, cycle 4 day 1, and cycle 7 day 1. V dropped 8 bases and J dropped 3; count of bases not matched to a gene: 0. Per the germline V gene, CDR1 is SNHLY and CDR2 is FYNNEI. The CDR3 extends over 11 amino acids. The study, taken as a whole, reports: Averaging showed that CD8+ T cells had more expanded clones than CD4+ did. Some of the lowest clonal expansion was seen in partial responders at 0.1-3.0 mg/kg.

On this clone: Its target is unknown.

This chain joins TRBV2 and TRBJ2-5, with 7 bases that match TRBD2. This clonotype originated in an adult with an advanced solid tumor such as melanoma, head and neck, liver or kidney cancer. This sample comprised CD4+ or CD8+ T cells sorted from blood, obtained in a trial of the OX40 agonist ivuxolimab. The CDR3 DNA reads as TGTGCCAGCGGACTAGAAGAGACCCAGTACTTC. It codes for CASGLEETQYF.